This record covers a single T cell receptor beta chain. This clone was recorded many times. Its antigen target is currently unknown. One base away there is no much larger clone; base qualities are not given. The entry originates in a study of identifying expanded T cells in peripheral blood (dated by TCRdb to between 2018 and 2020). Turning to the overall study: Separate aliquots of the same genomic DNA pool were sequenced to produce technical replicates, and four replicates were compared in pairs. What the work shows at the level of the full study, not this receptor alone: The authors expected biological variance in healthy repertoires might increase further over much longer intervals such as months to years. Across all healthy-donor time intervals, the beta-binomial model significantly cut both the number of clones called differentially abundant and the false-positive rate. Variance in clone template counts between approximately 2-week samples significantly increased with total template count across all healthy donors. Between technical replicates the binomial model flagged about 1.2 differentially abundant clones, whereas over two weeks the binomial model flagged about 16.4 and over about 4 weeks roughly 20.

TCRbeta CDR3 regions were profiled by bias-controlled multiplex PCR amplification of genomic DNA with the immunoSEQ Assay. On the authors' methods: The absolute abundance of each unique TCRbeta CDR3 region was quantified after sequences were collapsed and filtered. Differential abundance was tested with a binomial (Fisher-equivalent) model and with a beta-binomial model adding time-dependent variance fitted from healthy donors. Clones with fewer than 5 combined templates were removed, and a clone was called differentially abundant if the clone's Benjamini-Hochberg FDR was below 0.01. In the beta-binomial model, variance was expressed as a function of the total template count across the two samples, in the form v = (b*log(k)+a)^2. In its TCRdb copy, this immuneACCESS table keeps in-frame sequences only and misses some clones. Where compared with another copy, unresolved V genes explain less than half of these, and the others have no known cause. V and J calls plus clone size are reproduced from that table; the DNA served to infer D and trimming. The sample has 120,000 or so clones on record, roughly 84% of them singletons. The ten largest clones take up more than 2.5% of the sample.

During the collection period, no immune events, such as infections, were documented for the healthy donors. Time-dependent variance in a beta-binomial model of T-cell clone differential abundance was calibrated using healthy-donor blood repertoires as a training cohort. The training cohort comprised roughly ten healthy donors, 3 female and 7 male. On average the donors were around 41 years old, and their ages spanned roughly 25 to 70 years. Obtained from a commercial supplier, whole blood was collected from each healthy donor at three time points set about 2 weeks apart. For immunosequencing, genomic DNA was extracted from unsorted whole blood. Sequencing used blood. The receptor was derived from a person between 18 and 75 years old in good health.

The sequenced DNA: TGTGCCAGCAGCCCAGGACAGGCCTCCTACGAGCAGTACTTC. Its protein product is CASSPGQASYEQYF. The chain is assembled from TRBV11-3 and TRBJ2-7, and 7 junctional nucleotides match TRBD1. The cysteine opens and the phenylalanine closes a CDR3 of 14 amino acids. Of all the DNA, just the CDR3 is kept, 42 bases in frame from base 1. Germline trimming amounts to 5 bases on V and 0 bases on J, with 4 as the count of junction bases outside the gene matches. Based on the germline V gene, the CDR1 and CDR2 sequences are SGHNT and YENEEA.